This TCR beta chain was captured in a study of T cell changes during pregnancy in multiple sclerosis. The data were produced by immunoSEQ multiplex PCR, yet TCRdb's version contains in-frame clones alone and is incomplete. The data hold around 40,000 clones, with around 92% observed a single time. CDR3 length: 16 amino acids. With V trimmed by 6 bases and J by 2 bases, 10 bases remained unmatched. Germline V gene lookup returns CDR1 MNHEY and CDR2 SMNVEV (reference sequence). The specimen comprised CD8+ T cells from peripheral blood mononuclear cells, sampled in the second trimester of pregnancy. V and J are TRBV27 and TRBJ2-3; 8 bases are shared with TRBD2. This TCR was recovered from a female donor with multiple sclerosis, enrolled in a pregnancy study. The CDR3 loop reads CASRINGGRITDTQYF. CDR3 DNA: TGTGCCAGCAGAATAAATGGCGGGAGGATCACAGATACGCAGTATTTT.